The 26 T cell receptor beta chains below come from one sample, sequenced in a study of cytotoxic CD8 clonotypes in ibrutinib-treated CLL. TCRdb keeps only in-frame clones here, not all; method: immunoSEQ multiplex PCR. The table shows some 93,000 clones, with more than 75% occurring only once. The specimen comprised PBMCs, sampled after 12 months of ibrutinib treatment. The receptor source for this set is a human donor with chronic lymphocytic leukemia.

The genes are TRBV25-1 and TRBJ2-5; the match to TRBD2 covers 11 bases. With V trimmed by 4 bases and J by 4 bases, 8 bases remained unmatched. Germline CDR1 and CDR2: MGHDK and SYGVNS. The CDR3 is 16 residues long. The CDR3 is CASSAISGGVGETQYF. The CDR3 DNA reads TGTGCCAGCAGTGCTATTAGCGGGGGGGTCGGAGAGACCCAGTACTTC.

The genes are TRBV2 and TRBJ1-1, with D possibly matching TRBD1 (6 bases). V was cut by 7 bases and J by 6 bases, with 18 bases left in between. The CDR3 is made up of 14 amino acids. CDR1 and CDR2 (germline): SNHLY, FYNNEI. The CDR3 region is CASTATGGRAEAFF. The CDR3 DNA follows: TGTGCCAGCACCGCGACAGGCGGGAGGGCTGAAGCTTTCTTT.

The chain recombines TRBV7-2 with TRBJ2-5; TRBD1 agrees at 9 bases. This CDR3 comprises 15 residues. From germline, CDR1 is SGHTA and CDR2 FQGNSA. Trimming at V came to 6 bases and at J to 4 bases, leaving 9 bases not matched to a gene. Here the CDR3 reads CASRTGTGLRETQYF. Written as DNA, the CDR3 is TGTGCCAGCAGGACCGGGACAGGGCTGCGAGAGACCCAGTACTTC.

The chain recombines TRBV7-8 with TRBJ2-2, with 8 bases fitting TRBD1. The junction had 6 bases not matched to a gene; V was cut back by 5 bases and J by 7 bases. The CDR3 sequence is 14 residues long. In germline, CDR1 is SGHVS, CDR2 FQNEAQ. DNA for the CDR3: TGTGCCAGCAGCCCGCAGGGGGCGGTCGGGGAGCTGTTTTTT. It codes for CASSPQGAVGELFF.

This clone was counted a few times. V is TRBV15 and J is TRBJ1-1; TRBD1 might be the D (5 bases). Germline CDR1 reads LNHNV; CDR2 reads YYDKDF (reference sequence). With 8 bases removed from V and 5 bases from J, the gap between germline ends came to 18 bases. The CDR3 length is 14 residues. The CDR3 DNA follows: TGTGCCACCTCCACGGATCTGGGGGGGACTGAAGCTTTCTTT. It translates to CATSTDLGGTEAFF.

The chain joins TRBV28 to TRBJ1-4; 7 bases align to TRBD1. CDR3 size: 16 residues. After removal of 6 bases from V and 5 bases from J, the junction contained 12 bases not matched to a gene. Germline values: CDR1 MDHEN, CDR2 SYDVKM. DNA for the CDR3: TGTGCCAGCAGCTCACCGGGACAGAGTAAGAATGAAAAACTGTTTTTT. It is translated as CASSSPGQSKNEKLFF.

This clone was found once. The chain couples TRBV19 to TRBJ2-2, with 8 bases identical to TRBD1. The junction had 7 bases not matched to a gene; V was cut back by 1 base and J by 6 bases. This CDR3 contains 16 residues. In germline, CDR1 is LNHDA, CDR2 SQIVND (reference sequence). The CDR3 region is CASSIGRGRSAGELFF. CDR3 DNA: TGTGCCAGTAGTATAGGCAGGGGGCGCAGTGCCGGGGAGCTGTTTTTT.

The V and J genes are TRBV2 and TRBJ1-2; tentatively, D is TRBD1 (5 bases). Trimming cost V 0 bases and J 8 bases, with 13 bases left between them. This CDR3 comprises 14 residues. In germline, CDR1 is SNHLY, CDR2 FYNNEI. The CDR3 reads CASSEAQGSRGYTF. In DNA, the CDR3 is TGTGCCAGCAGTGAAGCTCAGGGCTCTAGGGGCTACACCTTC.

The chain couples TRBV5-1 to TRBJ2-3; no clear D gene. Trimming shortened V by 6 bases and J by 3 bases, and 11 bases separated the two germline ends. Germline lookup yields CDR1 SGHRS and CDR2 YFSETQ. The CDR3 contains 13 residues. The CDR3 loop reads CASTWSGTDTQYF. The DNA for the CDR3 is TGCGCCAGCACTTGGTCAGGAACAGATACGCAGTATTTT. The full variable domain, in which reference TRBV5-1 and TRBJ2-3 provide the parts outside the CDR3, is KAGVTQTPRYLIKTRGQQVTLSCSPISGHRSVSWYQQTPGQGLQFLFEYFSETQRNKGNFPGRFSGRQFSNSRSEMNVSTLELGDSALYLCASTWSGTDTQYFGPGTRLTVL.

The chain is built from TRBV6-5 and TRBJ2-5; unclear D gene. Deletions cut 0 bases from V and 5 bases from J, with 16 bases between. The CDR3 has 16 residues. Looked up from germline, CDR1 is MNHEY and CDR2 is SVGAGI. DNA of the CDR3: TGTGCCAGCAGTTACTCGTCCGTCTCTACCGGGGAGACCCAGTACTTC. Protein product: CASSYSSVSTGETQYF.

The chain recombines TRBV7-9 with TRBJ2-7, with D perhaps given as TRBD1 or TRBD2 (5 bases each). The V gene's germline CDR1 is SEHNR and CDR2 FQNEAQ (reference sequence). The CDR3 is 15 residues long. V was trimmed by 1 base and J by 5 bases, leaving 15 bases between them. This chain's CDR3 is CASSLGAGRRDEQYF. The CDR3 coding sequence is TGTGCCAGCAGCTTAGGTGCAGGGCGGCGGGACGAGCAGTACTTC.

J is TRBJ1-2 and V is TRBV15, with unresolved D. V dropped 0 bases and J dropped 6 bases, with 14 bases sitting between them. The CDR3 runs 15 residues. Per germline, CDR1 LNHNV and CDR2 YYDKDF (reference sequence). For the CDR3, the DNA is TGTGCCACCAGCAGAGATAGGAAGGACCCGGATGGCTACACCTTC. It codes for CATSRDRKDPDGYTF.

The chain is built from TRBV29-1 and TRBJ1-2; possibly TRBD1 for D (6 bases). Trimming shortened V by 3 bases and J by 3 bases, and 11 bases separated the two germline ends. This CDR3 spans 13 amino acids. The germline CDR1 and CDR2 sequences are SQVTM and ANQGSEA. CDR3 region: CSVEGAGYYGYTF. The DNA of the CDR3 is TGCAGCGTTGAGGGGGCAGGGTACTATGGCTACACCTTC.

The chain combines TRBV11-3 with TRBJ2-5; 8 bases align to TRBD1. V was clipped by 1 base and J by 2 bases; unmatched bases: 3. Germline loops: CDR1 SGHNT, CDR2 YENEEA. The CDR3 extends over 15 amino acids. CDR3 protein: CASSLGGQAQETQYF. DNA of the CDR3: TGTGCCAGCAGCTTAGGGGGACAGGCTCAAGAGACCCAGTACTTC. The variable domain in full, completed from reference TRBV11-3 and TRBJ2-5, reads EAGVVQSPRYKIIEKKQPVAFWCNPISGHNTLYWYLQNLGQGPELLIRYENEEAVDDSQLPKDRFSAERLKGVDSTLKIQPAELGDSAVYLCASSLGGQAQETQYFGPGTRLLVL.

This clone appeared many times. The J gene is TRBJ2-5, the V gene TRBV5-1; 10 nucleotides align to TRBD2. The V and J ends lost 4 bases and 1 base, in that order; junction bases with no gene match: 4. CDR1 is SGHRS, CDR2 YFSETQ, per germline. CDR3 length: 15 amino acids. The CDR3 is CASSTGLAAQETQYF. CDR3 coding DNA: TGCGCCAGCAGCACCGGACTAGCGGCCCAAGAGACCCAGTACTTC.

CDR3 amino acids: CSAPRDQPQHF. The CDR3 DNA is TGCAGTGCTCCCAGGGATCAGCCCCAGCATTTT. The chain joins TRBV20-1 to TRBJ1-5; weak D call: TRBD1 (5 bases). V lost 5 bases, J lost 5 bases, and 7 bases lay in between. This CDR3 has 11 amino acids. Germline CDR1 DFQATT, CDR2 SNEGSKA (reference sequence).

V usage is TRBV18 and J usage is TRBJ1-6; TRBD1 might be the D (6 bases). CDR3 length equals 15 residues. V was shortened by 5 bases and J by 9 bases, with 17 bases between the two germline ends. Germline V gives CDR1 KGHSH, CDR2 LQKENI. DNA of the CDR3: TGTGCCAGCTCATCCGGGACACCGGGAAGTTCACCCCTCCACTTT. Its translation: CASSSGTPGSSPLHF.

The J gene is TRBJ1-2, the V gene TRBV28; 9 nucleotides agree with TRBD1. Trimming took 2 bases from V and 2 from J; bases not matched to a gene: 0. Germline values: CDR1 MDHEN, CDR2 SYDVKM. This CDR3 contains 14 residues. This chain's CDR3 is CASSLGTGNYGYTF. In DNA form, the CDR3 reads TGTGCCAGCAGTTTAGGGACAGGGAACTATGGCTACACCTTC.

CDR3 in amino acids: CAWGGQDIAGNTIYF. The CDR3 nucleotides are TGTGCCTGGGGGGGACAGGATATCGCTGGAAACACCATATATTTT. This rearrangement joins TRBV30 to TRBJ1-3; 8 bases fit TRBD1. The junction had 8 bases not matched to a gene; V was cut back by 5 bases and J by 2 bases. This CDR3 is built from 15 residues. CDR1 and CDR2 (germline): GTSNPN, SVGIG (reference sequence). The whole variable domain, remainder taken from reference TRBV30 and TRBJ1-3, is SQTIHQWPATLVQPVGSPLSLECTVEGTSNPNLYWYRQAAGRGLQLLFYSVGIGQISSEVPQNLSASRPQDRQFILSSKKLLLSDSGFYLCAWGGQDIAGNTIYFGEGSWLTVV.

The V call is TRBV6-1, the J call TRBJ2-6; D is perhaps TRBD1 (5 bases). Trimming shortened V by 0 bases and J by 7 bases, and 19 bases separated the two germline ends. The CDR3 is 18 amino acids. Germline CDR1 and CDR2: MNHNS and SASEGT. The CDR3 loop is CASSEAIIGQGSANVLTF. As DNA, the CDR3 is TGTGCCAGCAGTGAAGCTATAATCGGGCAGGGTAGTGCCAACGTCCTGACTTTC.

The rearrangement uses TRBV5-1 and TRBJ2-1; 11 bases match TRBD2. The germline gives CDR1 SGHRS, CDR2 YFSETQ. The CDR3 sequence is 15 residues long. V lost 4 bases to trimming and J lost 9 bases; unmatched junction nucleotides: 9. This CDR3 is CASSVETSGAGEQFF. The DNA of the CDR3 is TGCGCCAGCAGCGTGGAGACTAGCGGGGCAGGTGAGCAGTTCTTC.

The J gene is TRBJ1-1, the V gene TRBV30, with no clear D. Germline CDR1 is GTSNPN and CDR2 is SVGIG (reference sequence). The germline V and J ends were trimmed by 0 bases and 5 bases, with 10 bases remaining between them. The length of the CDR3 is 13 residues. CDR3 region: CAWSVKLWTEAFF. The CDR3 DNA reads TGTGCCTGGAGTGTAAAACTATGGACTGAAGCTTTCTTT.

The chain joins TRBV4-2 to TRBJ2-3; D uncertain. This CDR3 is built from 13 residues. The germline V and J ends were trimmed by 0 bases and 5 bases, with 6 bases remaining between them. Germline-derived CDR1 and CDR2 are LGHNA and YNFKEQ. As DNA, the CDR3 is TGTGCCAGCAGCCAAGAATGGCGAGATACGCAGTATTTT. Translation: CASSQEWRDTQYF.

The gene calls are TRBV2 and TRBJ2-7; tentatively, D is TRBD2 (6 bases). The CDR3 contains 15 residues. The germline CDR1 and CDR2 sequences are SNHLY and FYNNEI. Trimming removed 4 bases from V and 6 bases from J, with 19 bases in between. The DNA of the CDR3 is TGTGCCAGCAGTGGGGGCGGGACCCTTAAGGTCGAGCAGTACTTC. Protein sequence: CASSGGGTLKVEQYF.

The chain is built from TRBV7-2 and TRBJ1-6; D remains ambiguous. The CDR3 spans 15 residues. V was shortened by 5 bases and J by 2 bases, with 10 bases between the two germline ends. Looked up from germline, CDR1 is SGHTA and CDR2 is FQGNSA. The CDR3 DNA sequence: TGTGCCAGCAGCCTCATGAGACCCTATAATTCACCCCTCCACTTT. It is translated as CASSLMRPYNSPLHF.

The chain carries TRBV5-6 and TRBJ1-3; D call uncertain. The CDR3 length is 15 residues. V was trimmed by 3 bases and J by 1 base, leaving 11 bases between them. CDR1 and CDR2 from the germline V gene are SGHDT and YYEEEE. The CDR3 coding sequence is TGTGCCAGCAGCTCCTACGGGGAATCTGGAAACACCATATATTTT. Protein product: CASSSYGESGNTIYF. Based on the CDR3 plus reference TRBV5-6 and TRBJ1-3, the full variable domain is DAGVTQSPTHLIKTRGQQVTLRCSPKSGHDTVSWYQQALGQGPQFIFQYYEEEERQRGNFPDRFSGHQFPNYSSELNVNALLLGDSALYLCASSSYGESGNTIYFGEGSWLTVV.